The 16 T cell receptor beta chains in this list originate from one sample, sequenced in a study of T cells in Graves' hyperthyroidism and ophthalmopathy. RNA transcripts served as the template for amplifying TCR beta CDR3 regions. The HTBI primer set drove a first-round RT-PCR of the TCR CDR3. TCRdb re-analysed the multiplex PCR reads in MiXCR, keeping a single row per CDR3 protein. The top ten clones hold 5.8% of a sample with approximately 600,000 distinct CDR3 sequences, roughly 14% of them seen once. The material sequenced was blood. The receptors shown here come from a woman aged 30 to 39 with Graves' hyperthyroidism that later progressed to Graves' ophthalmopathy.

Ten or more counts support this clonotype. The genes are TRBV30 and TRBJ1-2; D is undetermined. CDR3 length: 14 amino acids. Germline lookup yields CDR1 GTSNPN and CDR2 SVGIG (reference sequence). V lost 2 bases and J 0 bases, leaving 10 bases between the germline ends. The CDR3 region has the DNA TGTGCCTGGAGTATTGTGTACACTAACTATGGCTACACCTTC. Its translation is CAWSIVYTNYGYTF.

This clonotype was detected many times. This chain joins TRBV6-1 and TRBJ2-7, with 7 positions matching TRBD2. Trimming took 2 bases from V and 7 from J; bases not matched to a gene: 8. CDR1 is MNHNS, CDR2 SASEGT, per germline. The CDR3 extends over 14 amino acids. The CDR3 loop is CASSEPGRGEEQYF. The DNA for the CDR3 is TGTGCCAGCAGTGAACCGGGACGGGGGGAAGAGCAGTACTTC.

This clonotype was picked up many times. The V gene is TRBV30, the J gene TRBJ2-7; D might be TRBD1 or TRBD2, each matching 6 bases. Germline V gives CDR1 GTSNPN, CDR2 SVGIG (reference sequence). This CDR3 has 14 residues. Deletions cut 4 bases from V and 6 bases from J, with 19 bases between. Here the CDR3 DNA reads TGTGCCTGGACGCTTCAGGAGGGGGTGGGCGAGCAGTACTTC. This translates into CAWTLQEGVGEQYF.

This clonotype has a count of ten or more. The CDR3 region is CASSPPGWPLEAFF. The DNA for the CDR3 is TGTGCCAGCAGTCCCCCCGGATGGCCCCTTGAAGCTTTCTTT. The chain joins TRBV6-1 to TRBJ1-1; unclear D gene. V lost 5 bases, J lost 7 bases, and 17 bases lay in between. Germline loops: CDR1 MNHNS, CDR2 SASEGT. CDR3 length: 14 amino acids.

This clonotype was found many times. The chain has TRBV28 and TRBJ1-1; D is uncertain. The V end lost 4 bases, the J end lost 2 bases, and 8 bases lay between the germline ends. This CDR3 region has 13 residues. Germline V CDR1 and CDR2: MDHEN, SYDVKM. As DNA, the CDR3 is TGTGCCAGCAGTTATACAGCAAACACTGAAGCTTTCTTT. Its protein is CASSYTANTEAFF.

Many counts were recorded for this clonotype. The chain carries TRBV27 and TRBJ1-4, with D maybe TRBD1 (6 bases). V lost 4 bases to trimming and J lost 3 bases, with 15 bases between them. From germline, CDR1 is MNHEY and CDR2 SMNVEV (reference sequence). The CDR3 is 16 residues long. The CDR3 nucleotides read TGTGCCAGCAGTTCCCAACAGGGAGCCCCTAATGAAAAACTGTTTTTT. Protein product: CASSSQQGAPNEKLFF.

For this clonotype: Because the CDR3 is missing its conserved closing phenylalanine or tryptophan, this is likely a read error. V usage is TRBV20-1 and J usage is TRBJ1-1; no definite D call. The germline gives CDR1 DFQATT, CDR2 SNEGSKA (reference sequence). The length of the CDR3 is 13 residues. Trimming left V 4 bases short and J 3 bases short, with 12 bases between. The CDR3 sequence: CSAMWFGYTEAFL. The CDR3, as DNA: TGCAGTGCTATGTGGTTTGGGTACACTGAAGCTTTCCTT.

This clonotype occurred many times. The chain recombines TRBV2 with TRBJ1-1; TRBD1 is a possible D gene (5 bases). This CDR3 spans 14 amino acids. CDR1 and CDR2 from the germline V gene are SNHLY and FYNNEI. V was trimmed by 6 bases and J by 5 bases, leaving 16 bases between them. The CDR3 nucleotides are TGTGCCAGCAGGGCGGGGGTTGGGTGGACTGAAGCTTTCTTT. It specifies CASRAGVGWTEAFF.

This clonotype was counted many times. This chain connects TRBV20-1 to TRBJ2-3; 11 bases agree with TRBD2. The trim removed 8 bases at V and 0 bases at J, leaving 10 bases unmatched. The CDR3 runs 16 residues. The germline V gene has CDR1 DFQATT and CDR2 SNEGSKA (reference sequence). The CDR3 DNA reads as TGCAGTCCCGGGACTAGCGGTCTTACTAGCACAGATACGCAGTATTTT. This sequence encodes CSPGTSGLTSTDTQYF.

This clonotype was counted at least ten times. J is TRBJ2-7 and V is TRBV20-1; TRBD1 is a possible D gene (6 bases). CDR1 DFQATT and CDR2 SNEGSKA come from the germline V gene (reference sequence). This CDR3 is built from 12 residues. CDR3 bases: TGCGGCGGGTCGCCAGGGGCCTACGAGCAGTACTTC. Protein: CGGSPGAYEQYF.

This clonotype was picked up many times. This sequence joins TRBV28 and TRBJ2-1, with D possibly being TRBD1 (6 bases). Germline assignment: CDR1 MDHEN and CDR2 SYDVKM. Trimming removed 3 bases from V and 5 bases from J, with 17 bases in between. This CDR3 has 16 residues. Here the CDR3 DNA reads TGTGCCAGCAGTTTGACAGACAGGTTGAACGACAATGAGCAGTTCTTC. Translated, it gives CASSLTDRLNDNEQFF.

In this sample, this clonotype turned up many times. This rearrangement joins TRBV10-3 to TRBJ1-1; unclear D gene. Germline loops: CDR1 ENHRY, CDR2 SYGVKD. V was pared by 7 bases and J by 1 base, with 10 bases between. The CDR3 sequence is 13 residues long. The CDR3 spells CAIKDGTNTEAFF. The CDR3 bases are TGTGCCATCAAAGACGGCACGAACACTGAAGCTTTCTTT.

This clonotype has at least ten counts. V usage is TRBV9 and J usage is TRBJ1-2; D is uncertain. The CDR3 covers 11 residues. Germline CDR1 reads SGDLS; CDR2 reads YYNGEE. The V end lost 7 bases, the J end lost 1 base, and 5 bases lay between the germline ends. CDR3 DNA: TGTGCCAGCGGGAATAACTATGGCTACACCTTC. Translated: CASGNNYGYTF.

The chain joins TRBV24-1 to TRBJ1-1; 8 bases line up with TRBD1. Germline CDR1 KGHDR, CDR2 SFDVKD. This CDR3 region has 13 residues. V lost 4 bases, J lost 5 bases, and 2 bases stayed unmatched. CDR3 sequence (DNA): TGTGCCACCAGTGACAACAGGGGGACTGAAGCTTTCTTT. Translated: CATSDNRGTEAFF.

This chain joins TRBV19 and TRBJ2-4; D unresolved. CDR1 is LNHDA, CDR2 SQIVND, per germline (reference sequence). The ends were cut back, 4 bases at V and 1 base at J, with 8 bases in the middle. This CDR3 region has 14 residues. CDR3 loop: CASSNREAKNIQYF. The CDR3 bases are TGTGCCAGTAGTAATCGTGAGGCCAAAAACATTCAGTACTTC.

This clonotype was observed at least ten times. The V call is TRBV29-1, the J call TRBJ1-5, with D possibly TRBD1 on 5 matching bases. Per germline, CDR1 SQVTM and CDR2 ANQGSEA. The length of the CDR3 is 13 residues. V was shortened by 1 base and J by 6 bases, with 10 bases between the two germline ends. CDR3 residues: CSVEGGGGQPQHF. CDR3 sequence (DNA): TGCAGCGTTGAAGGGGGCGGGGGTCAGCCCCAGCATTTT.